These 5 T cell receptor beta chains came from one sample sequenced in a study of shared clonotypes between healthy human individuals. Generated by immunoSEQ multiplex PCR, the TCRdb table keeps only in-frame clones and is missing some. This sample has around 2,000,000 clones, with 85% to 95% found just once. The sequenced sample was naive CD4+ T cells sorted from blood. Subset reported: CD45RA+ positively selected. The receptors were gathered from a man aged 18 to 29 in good health.

The chain has TRBV4-1 and TRBJ1-4, with a tentative D call TRBD1 (6 bases). Trimming took off 0 bases at V and 11 bases at J, with 10 bases between the two ends. The CDR3 length is 13 residues. Germline V lookup: CDR1 MGHRA, CDR2 YSYEKL. In DNA form, the CDR3 reads TGCGCCAGCAGCCAAGATTTGGGGGGCAAACTGTTTTTT. Translation: CASSQDLGGKLFF.

The chain combines TRBV6-5 with TRBJ2-5, with 10 bases fitting TRBD1. This CDR3 region has 16 residues. Germline V lookup: CDR1 MNHEY, CDR2 SVGAGI. V was clipped by 0 bases and J by 5 bases; unmatched bases: 6. DNA of the CDR3: TGTGCCAGCAGTTACTCCGGGACAGGGGTGGTGGAGACCCAGTACTTC. Amino acids: CASSYSGTGVVETQYF.

J is TRBJ2-1 and V is TRBV30; D is uncertain. The CDR3 extends over 13 amino acids. V was clipped by 1 base and J by 3 bases, with 7 bases between them. Germline values: CDR1 GTSNPN, CDR2 SVGIG (reference sequence). As DNA, the CDR3 is TGTGCCTGGAGTGGGGATCTCTACAATGAGCAGTTCTTC. This sequence encodes CAWSGDLYNEQFF.

The V and J genes are TRBV7-6 and TRBJ2-3, with a weak D call TRBD1 (6 bases). The length of the CDR3 is 15 residues. The V and J ends lost 7 bases and 0 bases respectively, with 14 bases between them. Germline CDR1 and CDR2: SGHVS and FNYEAQ. CDR3 sequence: CASIPGQTSTDTQYF. In DNA form, the CDR3 reads TGTGCCAGCATCCCGGGACAAACTAGCACAGATACGCAGTATTTT.

Note on this clone: Other DNA variants within this sample encode the same CDR3. The V gene is TRBV5-1, the J gene TRBJ2-5, with 15 bases fitting TRBD2. The CDR3 sequence is 15 residues long. The V gene's germline CDR1 is SGHRS and CDR2 YFSETQ. V lost 4 bases and J lost 4; bases outside the gene matches: 2. For the CDR3, the DNA is TGCGCCAGCAGCGGGGGACTAGCGGGAGGAGAGACCCAGTACTTC. This encodes CASSGGLAGGETQYF.